This T cell receptor (beta chain) was obtained from a study of T cell responses to AZD1222 COVID-19 vaccine. The CDR3 is 13 residues long. CDR1 is KGHSH and CDR2 is LQKENI in the germline V gene. The ends were cut back, 2 bases at V and 2 bases at J, with 6 bases in the middle. TCRdb keeps only in-frame clones here, not all; method: immunoSEQ multiplex PCR. In the table there are about 130,000 clones, just over 90% of which are singletons. The clonotype originates from an adult in good health. The sequenced sample was peripheral blood, obtained on day 0 of AZD1222 vaccination. The chain joins TRBV18 to TRBJ1-1; D is uncertain. As DNA, the CDR3 is TGTGCCAGCTCACCAAACAGCAACACTGAAGCTTTCTTT. Its translation: CASSPNSNTEAFF.